The sequence of this T cell receptor (beta chain) was determined in a study of blood T cell repertoires in COVID-19. Study overall: There were acute and convalescent COVID-19 samples, and they came from the United States, Italy and Spain. The analysed material was cDNA or gDNA that came from T cells, B-cell-depleted T cells, or PBMCs.

Authors' analysis steps: Amplification with reference gene primers provided the estimates of nucleated cell counts. Data came from immunoSEQ multiplex PCR; TCRdb stores just in-frame clones and leaves some out. The DNA gave D and trimming, while V, J and clone size come from that table. Of 78,000 or so clones in the sample, roughly four fifths were seen once. Trimming removed 1 base from V and 7 bases from J, with 15 bases in between. Per the germline V gene, CDR1 is SGHRS and CDR2 is YFSETQ. The CDR3 loop spans 15 amino acids. This receptor was taken from a woman aged 55-70 years with acute or convalescent COVID-19. Input material: peripheral blood. V usage is TRBV5-1 and J usage is TRBJ2-1, with a tentative D call TRBD1 (7 bases). The CDR3 DNA follows: TGCGCCAGCAGCTTGTTGGAGGGGGCAAAGAATGAGCAGTTCTTC. Its protein is CASSLLEGAKNEQFF. Combining the CDR3 with reference TRBV5-1 and TRBJ2-1 gives the whole variable domain KAGVTQTPRYLIKTRGQQVTLSCSPISGHRSVSWYQQTPGQGLQFLFEYFSETQRNKGNFPGRFSGRQFSNSRSEMNVSTLELGDSALYLCASSLLEGAKNEQFFGPGTRLTVL.